The clone carrying this T cell receptor (beta chain) was observed at least ten times. As yet, its antigen is unknown. Active ophthalmopathy (CAS at least 3, NOSPECS at least 4), lasting under 3 months. The data originate from a study of Graves' ophthalmopathy and Graves' hyperthyroidism. As for the study in general: The blood sample was drawn at first diagnosis and before any treatment. Findings and limits, study-wide: It was with around 67% sensitivity and about 72% specificity that the model predicted ophthalmopathy progression. For separating ophthalmopathy from stable hyperthyroidism, a 13-signature model gave over 85% sensitivity and about 80% specificity.

Amplified TCR beta CDR3 regions were obtained using RNA transcripts as template. Second-round multiplex PCR came after a first-round RT-PCR that employed HTBI primers. TCRdb re-called the multiplex PCR reads through MiXCR, storing one row per CDR3 protein. The profile shows about 210,000 distinct CDR3 sequences, 25% to 30% of them singletons. This CDR3 is 13 amino acids long. Per the germline V gene, CDR1 is MDHEN and CDR2 is SYDVKM. V lost 7 bases and J 8 bases, leaving 17 bases between the germline ends. The V and J genes are TRBV28 and TRBJ1-2, with D maybe TRBD1 (6 bases). The receptor was derived from a man aged 50 to 59 with Graves' ophthalmopathy. Sequences were obtained from peripheral blood. CDR3 protein: CASTGQLLGGYTF. As DNA, the CDR3 is TGTGCCAGCACCGGACAGCTGTTAGGCGGCTACACCTTC.